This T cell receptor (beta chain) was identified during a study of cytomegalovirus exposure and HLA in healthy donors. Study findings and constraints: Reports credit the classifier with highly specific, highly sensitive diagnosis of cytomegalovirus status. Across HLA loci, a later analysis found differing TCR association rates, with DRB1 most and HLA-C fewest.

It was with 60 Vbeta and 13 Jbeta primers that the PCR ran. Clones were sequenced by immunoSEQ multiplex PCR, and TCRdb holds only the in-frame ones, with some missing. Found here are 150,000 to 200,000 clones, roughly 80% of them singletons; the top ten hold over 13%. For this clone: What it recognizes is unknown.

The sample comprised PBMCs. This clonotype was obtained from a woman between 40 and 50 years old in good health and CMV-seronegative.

CDR3 protein: CASSFRGGVEQYF. CDR3 sequence (DNA): TGTGCCAGCAGTTTCAGGGGCGGCGTGGAGCAGTACTTC. The rearrangement links TRBV28 to TRBJ2-7, with D perhaps matching TRBD1 (6 bases). Trimming shortened V by 3 bases and J by 7 bases, and 13 bases separated the two germline ends. Germline lookup yields CDR1 MDHEN and CDR2 SYDVKM. The CDR3 spans 13 residues.